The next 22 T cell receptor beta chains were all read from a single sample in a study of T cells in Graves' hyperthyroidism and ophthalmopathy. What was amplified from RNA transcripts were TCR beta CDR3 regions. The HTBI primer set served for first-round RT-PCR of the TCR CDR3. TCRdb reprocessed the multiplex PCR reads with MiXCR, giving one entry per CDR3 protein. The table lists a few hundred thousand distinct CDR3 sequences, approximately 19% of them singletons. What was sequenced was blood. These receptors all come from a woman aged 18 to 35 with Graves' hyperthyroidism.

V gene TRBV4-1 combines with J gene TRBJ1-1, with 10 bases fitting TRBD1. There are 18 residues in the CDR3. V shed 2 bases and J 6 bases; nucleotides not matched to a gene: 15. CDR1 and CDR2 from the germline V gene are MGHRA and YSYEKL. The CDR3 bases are TGCGCCAGCAGCCAAATTAGGGGACAGGGGAATTCCCGTGCTGAAGCTTTCTTT. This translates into CASSQIRGQGNSRAEAFF.

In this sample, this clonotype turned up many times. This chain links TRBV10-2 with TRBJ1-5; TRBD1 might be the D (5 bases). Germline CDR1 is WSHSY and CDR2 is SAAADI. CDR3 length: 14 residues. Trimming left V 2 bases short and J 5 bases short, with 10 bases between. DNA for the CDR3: TGCGCCAGCAGTGAGAGCAGGGACTATCAGCCCCAGCATTTT. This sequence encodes CASSESRDYQPQHF.

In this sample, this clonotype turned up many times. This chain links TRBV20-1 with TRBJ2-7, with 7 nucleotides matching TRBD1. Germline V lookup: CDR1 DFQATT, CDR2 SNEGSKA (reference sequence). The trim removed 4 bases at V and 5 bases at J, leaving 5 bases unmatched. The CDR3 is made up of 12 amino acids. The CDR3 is CSAKQGINEQYF. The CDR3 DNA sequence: TGCAGTGCTAAACAGGGGATAAACGAGCAGTACTTC.

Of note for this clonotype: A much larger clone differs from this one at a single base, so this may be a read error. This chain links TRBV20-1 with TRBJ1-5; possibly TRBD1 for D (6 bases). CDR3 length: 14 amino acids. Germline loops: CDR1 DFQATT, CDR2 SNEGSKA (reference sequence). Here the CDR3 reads CNASSGAVNQPQHF. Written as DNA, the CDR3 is TGCAATGCTAGTTCAGGGGCCGTCAATCAGCCCCAGCATTTT.

The CDR3 spells CASSYESWGNTGSYEQYF. CDR3 nucleotides: TGTGCCAGCTCCTACGAAAGTTGGGGAAACACGGGATCCTACGAGCAGTACTTC. The chain has TRBV12-3 or TRBV12-4 and TRBJ2-7, with a possible D match to TRBD2 (5 bases). V was clipped by 8 bases and J by 1 base, with 27 bases between them. This CDR3 contains 18 residues.

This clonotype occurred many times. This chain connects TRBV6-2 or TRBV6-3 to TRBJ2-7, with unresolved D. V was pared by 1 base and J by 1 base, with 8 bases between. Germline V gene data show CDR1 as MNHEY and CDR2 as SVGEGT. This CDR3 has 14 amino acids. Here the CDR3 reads CASSYYRVSYEQYF. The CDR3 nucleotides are TGTGCCAGCAGTTACTACCGGGTTTCCTACGAGCAGTACTTC.

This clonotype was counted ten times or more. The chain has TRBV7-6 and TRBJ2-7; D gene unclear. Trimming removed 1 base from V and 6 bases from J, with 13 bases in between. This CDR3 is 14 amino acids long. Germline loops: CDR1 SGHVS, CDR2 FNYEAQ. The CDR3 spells CASSLGQTPAEQYF. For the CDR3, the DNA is TGTGCCAGCAGCTTAGGTCAGACCCCGGCCGAGCAGTACTTC.

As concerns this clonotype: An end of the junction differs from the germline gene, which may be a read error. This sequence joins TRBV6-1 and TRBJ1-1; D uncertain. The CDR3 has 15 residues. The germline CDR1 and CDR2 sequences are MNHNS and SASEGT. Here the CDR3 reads CASSEVWVTNTDAFF. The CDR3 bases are TGTGCCAGCAGTGAAGTGTGGGTCACGAACACTGATGCTTTCTTT.

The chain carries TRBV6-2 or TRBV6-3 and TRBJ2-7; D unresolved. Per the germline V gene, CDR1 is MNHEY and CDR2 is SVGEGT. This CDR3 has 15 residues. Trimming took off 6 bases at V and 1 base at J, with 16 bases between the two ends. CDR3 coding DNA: TGTGCCAGCAGAATTAGGATAAATCCTTCCTACGAGCAGTACTTC. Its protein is CASRIRINPSYEQYF.

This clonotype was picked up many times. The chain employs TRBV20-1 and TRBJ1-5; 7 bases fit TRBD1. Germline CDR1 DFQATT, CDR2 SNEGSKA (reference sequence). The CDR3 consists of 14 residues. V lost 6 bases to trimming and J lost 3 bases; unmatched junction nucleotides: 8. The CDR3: CSASGQADNQPQHF. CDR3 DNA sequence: TGCAGTGCAAGCGGACAGGCCGACAATCAGCCCCAGCATTTT.

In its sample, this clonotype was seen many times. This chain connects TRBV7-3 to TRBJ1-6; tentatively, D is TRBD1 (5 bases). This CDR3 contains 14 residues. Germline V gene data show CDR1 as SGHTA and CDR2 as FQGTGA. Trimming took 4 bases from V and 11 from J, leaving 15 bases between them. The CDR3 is CASSSGIPGTPLHF. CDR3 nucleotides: TGTGCCAGCAGCTCAGGGATCCCTGGGACACCCCTCCACTTT.

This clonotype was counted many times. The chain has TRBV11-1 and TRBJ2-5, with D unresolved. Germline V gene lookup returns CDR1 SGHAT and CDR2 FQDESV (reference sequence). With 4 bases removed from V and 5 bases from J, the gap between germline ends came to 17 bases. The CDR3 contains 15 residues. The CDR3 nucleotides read TGTGCCAGCAGCTCCCGGGCCTTACCGGATGAGACCCAGTACTTC. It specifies CASSSRALPDETQYF.

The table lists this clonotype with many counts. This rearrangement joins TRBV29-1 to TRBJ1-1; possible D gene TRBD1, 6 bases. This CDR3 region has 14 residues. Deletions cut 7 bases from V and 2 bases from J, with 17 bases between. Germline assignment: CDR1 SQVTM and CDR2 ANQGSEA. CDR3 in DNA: TGCAGCGCCAAAGTGGGGGGACACAACACTGAAGCTTTCTTT. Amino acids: CSAKVGGHNTEAFF.

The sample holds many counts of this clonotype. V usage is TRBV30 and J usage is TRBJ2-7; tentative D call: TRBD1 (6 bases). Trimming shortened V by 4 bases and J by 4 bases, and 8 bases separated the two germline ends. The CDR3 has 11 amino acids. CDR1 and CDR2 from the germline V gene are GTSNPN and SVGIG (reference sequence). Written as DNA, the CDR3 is TGTGCCTGGATGGACAGTTACGAGCAGTACTTC. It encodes CAWMDSYEQYF.

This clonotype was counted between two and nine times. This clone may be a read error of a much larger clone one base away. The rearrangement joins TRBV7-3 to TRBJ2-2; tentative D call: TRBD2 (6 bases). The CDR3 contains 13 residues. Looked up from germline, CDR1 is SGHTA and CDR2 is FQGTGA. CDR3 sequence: CAIGGSNTGELCF. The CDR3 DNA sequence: TGTGCTATTGGGGGGAGCAACACCGGGGAGCTGTGTTTT.

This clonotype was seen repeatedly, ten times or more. Here the CDR3 DNA reads TGCAGCTCCTCATGGGGGGCGGGGGAGACCCAGTACTTC. Encoded protein: CSSSWGAGETQYF. The chain couples TRBV20-1 to TRBJ2-5; either TRBD1 or TRBD2 may supply D (6 bases each). This CDR3 has 13 amino acids. Germline V gene sequence: CDR1 DFQATT, CDR2 SNEGSKA (reference sequence).

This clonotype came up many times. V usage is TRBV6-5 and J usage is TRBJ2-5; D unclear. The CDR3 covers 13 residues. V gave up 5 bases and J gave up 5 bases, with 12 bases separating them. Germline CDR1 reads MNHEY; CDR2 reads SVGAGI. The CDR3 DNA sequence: TGTGCCAGCAGTACGGCGCGCCGGGAGACCCAGTACTTC. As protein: CASSTARRETQYF.

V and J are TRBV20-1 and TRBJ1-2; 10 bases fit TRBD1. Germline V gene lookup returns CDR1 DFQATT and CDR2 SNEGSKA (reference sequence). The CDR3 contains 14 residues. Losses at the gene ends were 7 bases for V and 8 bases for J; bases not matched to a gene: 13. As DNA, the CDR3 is TGCAGTGGGTCCGGGACAGGGGAGGTGGGGGGCTACACCTTC. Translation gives CSGSGTGEVGGYTF.

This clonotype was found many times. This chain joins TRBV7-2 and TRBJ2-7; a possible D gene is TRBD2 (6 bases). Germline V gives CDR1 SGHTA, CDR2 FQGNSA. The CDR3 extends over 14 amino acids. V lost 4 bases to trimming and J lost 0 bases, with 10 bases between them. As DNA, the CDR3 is TGTGCCAGCAGCTCCCCTAGCGACTCCTACGAGCAGTACTTC. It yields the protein CASSSPSDSYEQYF. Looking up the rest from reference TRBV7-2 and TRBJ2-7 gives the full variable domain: GAGVSQSPSNKVTEKGKDVELRCDPISGHTALYWYRQSLGQGLEFLIYFQGNSAPDKSGLPSDRFSAERTGGSVSTLTIQRTQQEDSAVYLCASSSPSDSYEQYFGPGTRLTVT.

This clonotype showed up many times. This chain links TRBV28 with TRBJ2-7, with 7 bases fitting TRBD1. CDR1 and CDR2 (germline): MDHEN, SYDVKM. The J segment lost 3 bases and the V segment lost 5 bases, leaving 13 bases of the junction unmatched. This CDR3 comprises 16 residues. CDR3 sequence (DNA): TGTGCCAGCAGTGCCCGAAGGACCCGGGACAGCTACGAGCAGTACTTC. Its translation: CASSARRTRDSYEQYF.

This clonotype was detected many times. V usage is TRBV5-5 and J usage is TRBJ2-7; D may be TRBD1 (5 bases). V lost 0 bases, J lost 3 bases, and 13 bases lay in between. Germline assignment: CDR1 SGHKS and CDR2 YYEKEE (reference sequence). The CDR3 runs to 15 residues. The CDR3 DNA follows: TGTGCCAGCAGCTTGGGACAGACCATACTCTACGAGCAGTACTTC. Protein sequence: CASSLGQTILYEQYF.

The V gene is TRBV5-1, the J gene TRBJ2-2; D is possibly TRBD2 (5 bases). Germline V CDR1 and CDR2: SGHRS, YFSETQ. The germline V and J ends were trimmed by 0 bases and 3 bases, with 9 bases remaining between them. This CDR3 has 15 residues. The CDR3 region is CASSLVGSHTGELFF. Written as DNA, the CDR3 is TGCGCCAGCAGCTTGGTGGGGAGTCACACCGGGGAGCTGTTTTTT.